This T cell receptor beta chain was sequenced during a study of T cells in Graves' hyperthyroidism and ophthalmopathy. Study outcomes and limitations: Ophthalmopathy was told apart from stable hyperthyroidism by a 13 V-J model.

From RNA transcripts, TCR beta CDR3 regions were amplified. A set of HTBI primers served as the primers for a first-round RT-PCR of the TCR CDR3. TCRdb processed the multiplex PCR reads anew with MiXCR; each CDR3 protein has one entry. This sample carries approximately 620,000 distinct CDR3 sequences, approximately 15% of them seen once, and the ten largest clones take 2.5% to 4%. As to this clonotype: Antigen specificity is unknown.

CDR3 length: 13 residues. The ends were cut back, 1 base at V and 8 bases at J, with 10 bases in the middle. The germline gives CDR1 SGHDT, CDR2 YYEEEE. A NOSPECS grade of at least 4, a Clinical Activity Score of at least 3 and duration under 3 months were recorded in ophthalmopathy patients. The PBMCs studied were ones that came from roughly 9.4 ml fresh peripheral blood. Sequences were obtained from blood. The chain recombines TRBV5-6 with TRBJ2-1; D is undetermined. The TCR originated in a woman aged 40 to 50 with Graves' ophthalmopathy. CDR3 amino acids: CASSLTRVDEQFF. The CDR3 region has the DNA TGTGCCAGCAGCTTGACACGGGTCGATGAGCAGTTCTTC.